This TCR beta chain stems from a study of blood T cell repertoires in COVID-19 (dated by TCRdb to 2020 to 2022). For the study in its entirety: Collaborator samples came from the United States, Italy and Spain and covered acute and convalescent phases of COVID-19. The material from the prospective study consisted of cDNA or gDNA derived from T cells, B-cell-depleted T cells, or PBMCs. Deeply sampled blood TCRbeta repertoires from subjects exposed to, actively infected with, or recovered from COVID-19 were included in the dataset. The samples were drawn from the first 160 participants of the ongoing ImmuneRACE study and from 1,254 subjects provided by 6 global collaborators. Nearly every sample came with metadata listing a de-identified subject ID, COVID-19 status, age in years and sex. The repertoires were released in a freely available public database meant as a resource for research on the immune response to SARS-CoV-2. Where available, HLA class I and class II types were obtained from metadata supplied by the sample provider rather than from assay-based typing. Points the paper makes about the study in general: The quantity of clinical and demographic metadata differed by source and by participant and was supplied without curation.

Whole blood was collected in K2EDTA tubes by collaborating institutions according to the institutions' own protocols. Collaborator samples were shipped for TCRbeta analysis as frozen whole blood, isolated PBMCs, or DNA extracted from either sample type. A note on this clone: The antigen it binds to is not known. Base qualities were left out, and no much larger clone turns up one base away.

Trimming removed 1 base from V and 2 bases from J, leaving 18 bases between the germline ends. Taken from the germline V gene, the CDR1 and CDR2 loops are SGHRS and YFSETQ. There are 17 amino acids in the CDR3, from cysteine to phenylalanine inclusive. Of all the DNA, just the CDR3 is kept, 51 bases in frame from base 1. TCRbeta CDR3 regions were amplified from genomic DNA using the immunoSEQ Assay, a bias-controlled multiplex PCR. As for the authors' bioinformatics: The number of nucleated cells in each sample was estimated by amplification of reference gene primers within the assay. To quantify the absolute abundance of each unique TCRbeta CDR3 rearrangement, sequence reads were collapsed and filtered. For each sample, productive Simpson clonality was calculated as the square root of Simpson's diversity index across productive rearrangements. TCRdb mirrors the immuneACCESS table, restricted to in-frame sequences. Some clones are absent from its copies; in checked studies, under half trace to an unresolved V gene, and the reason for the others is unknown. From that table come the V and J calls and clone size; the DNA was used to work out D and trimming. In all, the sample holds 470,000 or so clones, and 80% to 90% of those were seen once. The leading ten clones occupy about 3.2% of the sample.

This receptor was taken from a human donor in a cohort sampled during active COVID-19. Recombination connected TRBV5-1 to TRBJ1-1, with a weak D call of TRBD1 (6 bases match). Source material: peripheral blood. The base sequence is TGCGCCAGCAGCTTGAATAGCCAGGGGTCGATAAACACTGAAGCTTTCTTT. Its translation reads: CASSLNSQGSINTEAFF.